This is a list of T cell receptor beta chains from one sample in a study of Ad26.COV2.S vaccination and SARS-CoV-2 variants. Only in-frame clones appear in the TCRdb table, and some are missing; sequencing was by immunoSEQ multiplex PCR. The sample has about 350,000 clones; about nine tenths are singletons. The sequencing here drew on peripheral blood, taken in a trial of Ad26.COV2.S vaccine versus placebo. These receptors were collected from a person aged 18 to 65 who received the Ad26.COV2.S COVID-19 vaccine or a placebo. The CDR3 runs from the conserved cysteine through the conserved F or W. D genes are given only for firm matches. Part of the rows lack a size; the others show once, few, many or a class for expanded clones.

TRBJ2-5 TRBD2 TRBV30 - CAWSVRRTSGPQETQYF TGTGCCTGGAGTGTAAGGAGGACTAGCGGGCCGCAAGAGACCCAGTACTTC
TRBJ2-6 - TRBV2 - CASTGGDRVSGANVLTF TGTGCCAGCACCGGGGGGGACAGGGTCTCTGGGGCCAACGTCCTGACTTTC
TRBJ2-3 TRBD2 TRBV3-1/TRBV3-2 - CASSQDLATSGTYTDTQYF TGTGCCAGCAGCCAAGATCTTGCGACTAGCGGAACTTACACAGATACGCAGTATTTT
TRBJ2-5 - TRBV5-1 - CASSLRYGQTQETQYF TGCGCCAGCAGCTTGCGTTATGGACAGACCCAAGAGACCCAGTACTTC
TRBJ1-1 - TRBV11-3 - CASSLGQGNTEAFF TGTGCCAGCAGCTTAGGGCAGGGGAACACTGAAGCTTTCTTT
TRBJ2-2 TRBD2 TRBV19 - CASSIPAGGPSPGELFF TGTGCCAGTAGTATTCCAGCGGGAGGGCCTAGCCCCGGGGAGCTGTTTTTT
TRBJ1-4 - TRBV28 - CASSLWRDLNEKLFF TGTGCCAGCAGTTTATGGAGGGACCTAAATGAAAAACTGTTTTTT
TRBJ2-7 - TRBV28 - CASWGWQSSYEQYF TGTGCCAGTTGGGGGTGGCAGAGCTCCTACGAGCAGTACTTC
TRBJ1-1 TRBD1 TRBV5-6 - CASSHGEGAPTEAFF TGTGCCAGCAGCCATGGGGAGGGGGCCCCCACTGAAGCTTTCTTT
TRBJ2-7 - TRBV29-1 - CSVEEEGRPTQYF TGCAGCGTTGAAGAGGAGGGCAGGCCCACACAGTACTTC
TRBJ2-3 - TRBV23-1 - CASSQSSAGEDPDTQYF TGCGCCAGCAGTCAATCGTCGGCAGGGGAGGATCCAGATACGCAGTATTTT
TRBJ2-1 - TRBV3-1/TRBV3-2 once CASSPRGGRNEQFF TGTGCCAGCAGCCCACGCGGCGGGCGGAATGAGCAGTTCTTC
TRBJ1-4 - TRBV21-1 - CASSKASSGRRVEKLFF TGTGCCAGCAGCAAAGCGTCCTCAGGACGGAGAGTTGAAAAACTGTTTTTT
TRBJ2-2 - TRBV28 few CASSPSLFNTGELFF TGTGCCAGCAGTCCCTCCCTTTTCAACACCGGGGAGCTGTTTTTT
TRBJ2-5 - TRBV15 - CATSREVGGQETQYF TGTGCCACCAGCAGAGAGGTGGGAGGACAAGAGACCCAGTACTTC
TRBJ2-7 TRBD1 TRBV19 - CASSSPRQGYYEQYF TGTGCCAGTAGTTCTCCGAGACAGGGCTACTACGAGCAGTACTTC
TRBJ2-7 - TRBV12-3/TRBV12-4 - CASSLVRAYEQYF TGTGCCAGCAGTTTAGTTCGGGCCTACGAGCAGTACTTC
TRBJ1-5 TRBD1 TRBV19 - CASSIAPGGSNQPQHF TGTGCCAGTAGTATCGCCCCAGGGGGCTCCAATCAGCCCCAGCATTTT
TRBJ2-7 TRBD2 TRBV28 - CASSYRGGTMGGAISYEQYF TGTGCCAGCAGCTATAGGGGTGGGACTATGGGAGGGGCGATATCCTACGAGCAGTACTTC
TRBJ2-5 - TRBV27 - CASSFLGTRLQETQYF TGTGCCAGCAGTTTTTTGGGGACAAGACTTCAAGAGACCCAGTACTTC
TRBJ1-3 - TRBV6-4 - CASSAPNPGPGGTIYF TGTGCCAGCAGTGCCCCAAATCCGGGACCAGGAGGCACCATATATTTT
TRBJ2-7 TRBD1 TRBV7-2 - CASSAYRGPSYEQYF TGTGCCAGCAGCGCATACAGGGGGCCATCCTACGAGCAGTACTTC
TRBJ2-7 TRBD2 TRBV19 - CASSLGLADPYEQYF TGTGCCAGTAGTTTAGGACTAGCGGATCCCTACGAGCAGTACTTC
TRBJ2-3 - TRBV28 - CASSFTANRESTDTQYF TGTGCCAGCAGTTTTACGGCGAACAGGGAGAGCACAGATACGCAGTATTTT
TRBJ1-4 TRBD1 TRBV27 - CASSKYLGTGDEKLFF TGTGCCAGCAGTAAATATCTCGGGACAGGGGACGAAAAACTGTTTTTT
TRBJ2-5 TRBD2 TRBV19 - CASSPRTSGTQETQYF TGTGCCAGTAGCCCCCGGACTAGCGGGACTCAAGAGACCCAGTACTTC
TRBJ1-4 - TRBV6-4 - CASSDSYPPGVGKLFF TGTGCCAGCAGTGACTCGTATCCCCCGGGCGTCGGAAAACTGTTTTTT
TRBJ2-5 - TRBV7-9 - CASSPQTVRTQYF TGTGCCAGCAGCCCCCAAACAGTGAGAACCCAGTACTTC
TRBJ2-5 - TRBV5-1 - CASSLEGSRETQYF TGCGCCAGCAGCTTGGAAGGGTCCAGGGAGACCCAGTACTTC
TRBJ1-2 - TRBV7-2 - CASSLQGAGGYTF TGTGCCAGCAGCTTACAGGGCGCAGGAGGCTACACCTTC
TRBJ2-7 - TRBV19 - CASSKGFSYEQYF TGTGCCAGTAGTAAGGGATTCTCCTACGAGCAGTACTTC
TRBJ2-2 - TRBV25-1 - CASLGRGELFF TGTGCCAGCCTGGGGCGCGGGGAGCTGTTTTTT
TRBJ1-5 - TRBV15 - CATSPNRRDSNQPQHF TGTGCCACCAGCCCCAACCGACGAGATAGCAATCAGCCCCAGCATTTT
TRBJ2-7 - TRBV9 - CASSGRGGAYEQYF TGTGCCAGCAGCGGTCGGGGTGGTGCCTACGAGCAGTACTTC
TRBJ1-2 - TRBV5-6 once CASSFGTLPGGYTF TGTGCCAGCAGCTTCGGGACTCTCCCTGGCGGCTACACCTTC
TRBJ1-2 - TRBV28 once CASSLRQIYGYTF TGTGCCAGCAGTTTGAGACAGATCTATGGCTACACCTTC
TRBJ2-3 - TRBV15 - CATSSGSSRDTQYF TGTGCCACCAGCAGCGGGAGTAGTCGAGATACGCAGTATTTT
TRBJ2-1 - TRBV5-1 - CASSLESGSPYNEQFF TGCGCCAGCAGCTTGGAATCAGGTAGTCCCTACAATGAGCAGTTCTTC
TRBJ1-1 - TRBV27 - CASSLYDGNTEAFF TGTGCCAGCAGTTTGTATGACGGGAACACTGAAGCTTTCTTT
TRBJ1-2 - TRBV6-2/TRBV6-3 - CASSRDGYTF TGTGCCAGCAGCCGCGATGGCTACACCTTC
TRBJ1-1 - TRBV28 - CASSLPTENTEAFF TGTGCCAGCAGTTTACCAACAGAGAACACTGAAGCTTTCTTT
TRBJ1-2 - TRBV15 - CATSRSARDDYGYTF TGTGCCACCAGCAGATCCGCCAGGGATGACTATGGCTACACCTTC
TRBJ2-1 TRBD2 TRBV2 - CASSSRGLAGNEQFF TGTGCCAGCAGCTCGCGGGGACTAGCGGGGAATGAGCAGTTCTTC
TRBJ2-7 TRBD2 TRBV7-2 - CASSRTSGYEQYF TGTGCCAGTTCCCGGACTAGCGGTTACGAGCAGTACTTC
TRBJ1-1 - TRBV7-2 - CASSLERTEAFF TGTGCCAGCAGCTTAGAGAGGACTGAAGCTTTCTTT
TRBJ2-1 - TRBV7-3 - CASSLLGQAYNEQFF TGTGCCAGCAGCTTATTGGGACAAGCCTACAATGAGCAGTTCTTC
TRBJ2-5 TRBD1 TRBV28 - CASSLLTGQETQYF TGTGCCAGCAGTTTATTGACAGGGCAAGAGACCCAGTACTTC
TRBJ1-1 - TRBV12-5 - CATGVTAEAFF TGTGCTACAGGGGTTACGGCTGAAGCTTTCTTT
TRBJ2-7 TRBD1 TRBV2 once CASSSQGYEQYF TGTGCCAGCAGTTCACAGGGGTACGAGCAGTACTTC
TRBJ2-1 TRBD2 TRBV19 - CASSIFSTSGGYNEQFF TGTGCCAGTAGTATCTTTTCGACTAGCGGGGGATACAATGAGCAGTTCTTC
TRBJ2-2 - TRBV7-2 - CASSLVTSGPSGELFF TGTGCCAGCAGCTTAGTAACCTCCGGCCCTTCTGGGGAGCTGTTTTTT
TRBJ2-7 - TRBV5-1 - CASSLIQASYEQYF TGCGCCAGCAGCTTGATACAGGCTTCCTACGAGCAGTACTTC
TRBJ1-5 TRBD1 TRBV9 - CASNPTGGGQPQHF TGTGCCAGCAACCCGACAGGGGGCGGTCAGCCCCAGCATTTT